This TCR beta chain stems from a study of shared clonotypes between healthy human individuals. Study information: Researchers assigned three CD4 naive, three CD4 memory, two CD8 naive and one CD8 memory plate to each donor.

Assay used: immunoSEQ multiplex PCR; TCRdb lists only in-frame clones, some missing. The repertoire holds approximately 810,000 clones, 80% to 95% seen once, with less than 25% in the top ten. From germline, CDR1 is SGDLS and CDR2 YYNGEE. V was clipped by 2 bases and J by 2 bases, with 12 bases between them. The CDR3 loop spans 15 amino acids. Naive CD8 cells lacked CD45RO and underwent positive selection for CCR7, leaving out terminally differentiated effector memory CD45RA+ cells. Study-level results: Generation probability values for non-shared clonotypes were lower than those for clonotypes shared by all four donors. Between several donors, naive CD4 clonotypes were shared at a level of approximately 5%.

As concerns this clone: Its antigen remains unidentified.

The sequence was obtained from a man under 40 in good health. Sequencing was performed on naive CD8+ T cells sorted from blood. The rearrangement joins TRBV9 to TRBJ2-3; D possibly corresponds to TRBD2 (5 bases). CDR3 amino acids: CASSVFRGVTDTQYF. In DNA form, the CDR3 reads TGTGCCAGCAGCGTTTTTCGGGGAGTCACAGATACGCAGTATTTT.